This TCR beta chain was identified in a study of blood T cell repertoires in COVID-19 (dated by TCRdb to the early 2020s). For the study in its entirety: Samples covering the acute and convalescent phases of COVID-19 were provided by collaborators in the United States, Italy and Spain. The prospective study material was composed of cDNA or gDNA derived from T cells, B-cell-depleted T cells, or PBMCs. A freely available public database, intended as a resource for researchers studying the immune response to SARS-CoV-2, is where the repertoires were released. Where available, HLA class I and class II types were taken from metadata supplied by the sample provider and were not determined by assay-based typing. Samples were obtained from the ongoing ImmuneRACE study (first 160 participants) and from 1,000 to 1,500 subjects provided by 6 global collaborators. Sample metadata almost always included a de-identified subject ID, COVID-19 status, age in years and sex. Deeply sampled blood TCRbeta repertoires from subjects exposed to, actively infected with, or recovered from COVID-19 were included in the dataset.

The immunoSEQ Assay, a bias-controlled multiplex PCR, was used to amplify TCRbeta CDR3 regions from genomic DNA. In the original analysis: The number of nucleated cells in each sample was estimated by amplification of reference gene primers within the assay. To quantify the absolute abundance of each unique TCRbeta CDR3 rearrangement, sequence reads were collapsed and filtered. Productive Simpson clonality was computed per sample as the square root of Simpson's diversity index over productive rearrangements. Drawn from immuneACCESS, this table holds only the in-frame rearrangements with V and J called that TCRdb kept. Clones are partly lost; checked studies trace under half to an unresolved V gene and leave the rest unexplained. V, J and clone size derive from that table, while D and trimming were established from the DNA sequence. Recorded for this sample are roughly 280,000 clones; 87% of them occurred a single time. The ten biggest clones cover roughly 2% of the sample.

Another Seattle source contributed samples from volunteer blood donors who had recovered from COVID-19. The collaborating institutions used their own protocols to collect whole blood in K2EDTA tubes. For TCRbeta analysis, collaborators shipped samples as frozen whole blood, isolated PBMCs, or DNA extracted from either of those sample types. The study at large found these results: The quantity of clinical and demographic metadata differed by source and by participant and was supplied without curation.

As regards this clone: No antigen is known for it. No base quality values were provided; no much bigger clone lies one nucleotide off.

The CDR3 sequence holds 15 residues, the cysteine and phenylalanine included. Left in the record is the CDR3 DNA by itself, 45 bases read in frame from the first base. V sheds 4 bases and J sheds 0 bases, leaving 13 bases between their ends. Per the germline V gene (reference sequence), MNHEY is the CDR1 and SMNVEV is the CDR2. The chain uses TRBV27 and TRBJ2-7; TRBD1 is possibly the D segment (5 matching bases). The specimen was peripheral blood. This sequence originates from a woman aged 45-60 years who had recovered from COVID-19. Read as DNA, the sequence is TGTGCCAGCAGTTCCACAGGCAACCCCTCCTACGAGCAGTACTTC. Its amino acids are CASSSTGNPSYEQYF.